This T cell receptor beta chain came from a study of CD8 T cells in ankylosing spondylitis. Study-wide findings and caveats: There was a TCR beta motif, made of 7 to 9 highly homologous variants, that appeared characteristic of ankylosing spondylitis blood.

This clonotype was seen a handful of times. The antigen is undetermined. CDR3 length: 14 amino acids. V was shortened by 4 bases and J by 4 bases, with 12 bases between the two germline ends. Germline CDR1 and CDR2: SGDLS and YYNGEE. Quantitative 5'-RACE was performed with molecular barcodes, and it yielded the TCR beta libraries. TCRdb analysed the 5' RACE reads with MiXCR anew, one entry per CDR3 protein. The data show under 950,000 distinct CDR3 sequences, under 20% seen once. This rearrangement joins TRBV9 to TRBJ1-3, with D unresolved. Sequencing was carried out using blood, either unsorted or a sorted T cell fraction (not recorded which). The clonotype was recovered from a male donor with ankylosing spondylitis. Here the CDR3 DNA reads TGTGCCAGCAGCCCAGAGGTTGGGGGAAACACCATATATTTT. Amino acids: CASSPEVGGNTIYF. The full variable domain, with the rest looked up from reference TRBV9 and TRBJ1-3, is DSGVTQTPKHLITATGQRVTLRCSPRSGDLSVYWYQQSLDQGLQFLIQYYNGEERAKGNILERFSAQQFPDLHSELNLSSLELGDSALYFCASSPEVGGNTIYFGEGSWLTVV.